These 6 T cell receptor beta chains came from one sample sequenced in a study of tumor-infiltrating lymphocytes in localized non-small cell lung cancer. The method was immunoSEQ multiplex PCR; TCRdb's version includes in-frame clones alone and lacks a portion of them. The profile shows about 16,000 clones, over 75% of them singletons. The source material was uninvolved lung tissue not adjacent to the tumor. The receptor source for this set is a human donor with non-small cell lung cancer.

The chain joins TRBV7-9 to TRBJ2-3; D is undetermined. Germline V gives CDR1 SEHNR, CDR2 FQNEAQ (reference sequence). The ends were cut back, 1 base at V and 6 bases at J, with 8 bases in the middle. This CDR3 contains 13 residues. This chain's CDR3 is CASSLEQLDTQYF. Written as DNA, the CDR3 is TGTGCCAGCAGCTTAGAGCAACTGGATACGCAGTATTTT.

The rearrangement uses TRBV13 and TRBJ1-1; D perhaps matches TRBD1 (6 bases). The germline gives CDR1 PRHDT, CDR2 FYEKMQ (reference sequence). The V gene lost 6 bases and the J gene lost 1 base, with 12 bases spanning the gap. The CDR3 sequence is 14 residues long. This chain's CDR3 is CASRLQGRNTEAFF. The CDR3 DNA reads TGTGCCAGCAGGTTACAGGGAAGGAACACTGAAGCTTTCTTT.

This chain uses TRBV9 with TRBJ2-3, with a tentative D call TRBD1 (5 bases). The CDR3 contains 13 residues. Germline loops: CDR1 SGDLS, CDR2 YYNGEE. The ends were cut back, 4 bases at V and 4 bases at J, with 10 bases in the middle. CDR3 nucleotide sequence: TGTGCCAGCAGCAGGGGTTTATCAGATACGCAGTATTTT. This codes for CASSRGLSDTQYF.

The chain couples TRBV30 to TRBJ2-6, with D hard to call. CDR1 and CDR2 (germline): GTSNPN, SVGIG (reference sequence). Trimming took 3 bases from V and 0 from J, leaving 12 bases between them. The CDR3 has 16 residues. CDR3 sequence (DNA): TGTGCCTGGAGGGTTAAGGGCAGCTCTGGGGCCAACGTCCTGACTTTC. It specifies CAWRVKGSSGANVLTF.

The rearrangement uses TRBV18 and TRBJ1-4, with no clear D. The CDR3 extends over 13 amino acids. Germline CDR1 KGHSH, CDR2 LQKENI. V shed 2 bases and J shed 4 bases, with 5 bases lying between them. The CDR3 spells CASSPGINEKLFF. CDR3 nucleotides: TGTGCCAGCTCACCAGGGATTAATGAAAAACTGTTTTTT.

This clone was picked up one time. One end of the junction does not line up with germline, which may come from a read error. The chain recombines TRBV5-1 with TRBJ2-7; 7 bases fit TRBD1. The CDR3 is 15 amino acids. Germline V lookup: CDR1 SGHRS, CDR2 YFSETQ. The CDR3 loop is CASSLGQLPSYEQYF. CDR3 sequence (DNA): TGCGCCAGCAGTTTGGGACAGCTCCCCTCCTACGAGCAGTACTTC.